Listed here are 19 T cell receptor beta chains from one sample, sequenced in a study of cytomegalovirus exposure and HLA in healthy donors. The method was immunoSEQ multiplex PCR; TCRdb's version includes in-frame clones alone and lacks a portion of them. Among roughly 70,000 clones listed, around 95% were seen once. Sequenced: PBMCs. The source is a man between 18 and 35 years old in good health and CMV-seronegative.

This chain uses TRBV10-3 with TRBJ2-5; D unresolved. This CDR3 has 16 amino acids. The germline V gene encodes CDR1 ENHRY and CDR2 SYGVKD. V lost 3 bases and J 0 bases, leaving 14 bases between the germline ends. This CDR3 is CAISDTAAPYQETQYF. The CDR3 DNA reads TGTGCCATCAGTGATACGGCGGCGCCGTACCAAGAGACCCAGTACTTC.

This clone appeared once. The chain has TRBV7-8 and TRBJ1-3; D gene uncertain. This CDR3 has 16 residues. Trimming took off 5 bases at V and 0 bases at J, with 14 bases between the two ends. CDR1 SGHVS and CDR2 FQNEAQ come from the germline V gene. The DNA for the CDR3 is TGTGCCAGCAGCCCCAACCGACATACCTCTGGAAACACCATATATTTT. Its protein is CASSPNRHTSGNTIYF.

The chain recombines TRBV28 with TRBJ1-2; tentative D call: TRBD1 (5 bases). Trimming shortened V by 7 bases and J by 4 bases, and 13 bases separated the two germline ends. The CDR3 consists of 13 residues. From germline, CDR1 is MDHEN and CDR2 SYDVKM. The CDR3 reads CASTIAGPYGYTF. The CDR3 DNA follows: TGTGCCAGCACTATAGCAGGGCCCTATGGCTACACCTTC.

V usage is TRBV25-1 and J usage is TRBJ2-7, with 10 nucleotides matching TRBD1. The length of the CDR3 is 14 residues. Germline assignment: CDR1 MGHDK and CDR2 SYGVNS. V dropped 9 bases and J dropped 4; count of bases not matched to a gene: 9. CDR3 sequence reads: CARRRRTGGYEQYF. The CDR3 nucleotides are TGTGCCAGGAGGCGAAGGACAGGGGGATACGAGCAGTACTTC.

V usage is TRBV2 and J usage is TRBJ2-1; D remains ambiguous. CDR1 and CDR2 from the germline V gene are SNHLY and FYNNEI. There are 14 residues in the CDR3. The V and J ends lost 7 bases and 9 bases respectively, with 19 bases between them. Here the CDR3 DNA reads TGTGCCAGCACGCAGGATCGCCGAAACGGTGAGCAGTTCTTC. Translated, it gives CASTQDRRNGEQFF.

V is TRBV11-3 and J is TRBJ2-6; possibly TRBD2 for D (5 bases). Germline CDR1 SGHNT, CDR2 YENEEA. The CDR3 is 19 residues long. V lost 1 base and J 0 bases, leaving 16 bases between the germline ends. The CDR3 loop is CASSLGRGFGSSGANVLTF. The CDR3 DNA reads as TGTGCCAGCAGCTTAGGGAGAGGGTTTGGAAGCTCTGGGGCCAACGTCCTGACTTTC.

The chain recombines TRBV20-1 with TRBJ2-5; D is perhaps TRBD2 (6 bases). Germline CDR1 DFQATT, CDR2 SNEGSKA (reference sequence). Trimming took off 5 bases at V and 5 bases at J, with 9 bases between the two ends. The CDR3 has 11 residues. Written as DNA, the CDR3 is TGCAGTGCTCAGAGCGGGGAGACCCAGTACTTC. Translated, it gives CSAQSGETQYF.

The chain combines TRBV7-3 with TRBJ1-2, with D perhaps TRBD1 (5 bases). Germline V gives CDR1 SGHTA, CDR2 FQGTGA. The V gene lost 10 bases and the J gene lost 4 bases, with 25 bases spanning the gap. The CDR3 extends over 16 amino acids. The CDR3 sequence is CATQGDGPGRSYGYTF. The CDR3 DNA reads as TGTGCCACCCAGGGTGACGGACCAGGGAGGAGCTATGGCTACACCTTC.

The chain recombines TRBV19 with TRBJ1-5, with D possibly being TRBD1 (6 bases). The germline V gene has CDR1 LNHDA and CDR2 SQIVND (reference sequence). The CDR3 runs 14 residues. V was trimmed by 9 bases and J by 4 bases, leaving 16 bases between them. The CDR3 DNA reads as TGTGCCAGCGGGCGACAGGTCAGTAATCAGCCCCAGCATTTT. It encodes CASGRQVSNQPQHF. The full variable domain, in which reference TRBV19 and TRBJ1-5 provide the parts outside the CDR3, is DGGITQSPKYLFRKEGQNVTLSCEQNLNHDAMYWYRQDPGQGLRLIYYSQIVNDFQKGDIAEGYSVSREKKESFPLTVTSAQKNPTAFYLCASGRQVSNQPQHFGDGTRLSIL.

The CDR3 protein is CASSSSLTSDGITGELFF. The CDR3 DNA reads TGTGCCAGCAGCTCCTCACTGACTAGCGATGGGATCACCGGGGAGCTGTTTTTT. The gene calls are TRBV5-4 and TRBJ2-2, with TRBD2 matching over 8 bases. Germline V lookup: CDR1 SGHNT, CDR2 YYREEE (reference sequence). J lost 4 bases, V lost 3 bases, and 14 bases had no gene match. CDR3 length equals 18 residues.

V and J are TRBV5-4 and TRBJ2-7; 10 nucleotides align to TRBD2. CDR3 length: 16 amino acids. The V segment lost 3 bases and the J segment 5 bases; nucleotides outside the gene matches: 11. Per germline, CDR1 SGHNT and CDR2 YYREEE (reference sequence). CDR3 residues: CASSSGPSGSTNEQYF. For the CDR3, the DNA is TGTGCCAGCAGCTCAGGCCCTAGCGGGAGTACCAACGAGCAGTACTTC.

The J gene is TRBJ2-1, the V gene TRBV28, with D possibly being TRBD1 (5 bases). Trimming left V 2 bases short and J 4 bases short, with 9 bases between. The CDR3 runs 14 residues. Germline loops: CDR1 MDHEN, CDR2 SYDVKM. CDR3 sequence reads: CASSLTGGYNEQFF. CDR3 sequence (DNA): TGTGCCAGCAGTTTAACAGGTGGTTACAATGAGCAGTTCTTC.

The chain is built from TRBV18 and TRBJ1-2; 7 bases agree with TRBD1. The CDR3 loop spans 13 amino acids. Germline loops: CDR1 KGHSH, CDR2 LQKENI. After removal of 2 bases from V and 7 bases from J, the junction contained 4 bases not matched to a gene. CDR3 nucleotides: TGTGCCAGCTCACCAGACAGGGCCCTTGGCTACACCTTC. Its protein is CASSPDRALGYTF.

To note about this clone: Germline is not matched at one junction end, which may reflect a read error. This chain joins TRBV7-7 and TRBJ1-1; 11 bases fit TRBD1. CDR3 length: 13 amino acids. In germline, CDR1 is SSHAT, CDR2 FNYEAQ (reference sequence). CDR3 protein: CASSQGTGGEAFF. DNA for the CDR3: TGTGCTAGCAGCCAAGGGACAGGGGGAGAAGCTTTCTTT.

V and J are TRBV19 and TRBJ1-2, with D uncertain. Germline CDR1 LNHDA, CDR2 SQIVND (reference sequence). V lost 0 bases and J lost 0, with 11 bases in between. This CDR3 spans 16 amino acids. The chain's CDR3 is CASSIDGADANYGYTF. The CDR3 DNA follows: TGTGCCAGTAGTATAGATGGAGCAGATGCTAACTATGGCTACACCTTC.

This clone was observed a few times. The chain is built from TRBV7-3 and TRBJ2-7; 8 positions agree with TRBD1. Germline-derived CDR1 and CDR2 are SGHTA and FQGTGA. J lost 5 bases, V lost 4 bases, and 10 bases had no gene match. This CDR3 is 15 amino acids long. The DNA for the CDR3 is TGTGCCAGCAGCTCCCCGGGACAGGCTGTCGACGAGCAGTACTTC. Its protein is CASSSPGQAVDEQYF.

The chain employs TRBV13 and TRBJ1-1; possibly TRBD1 for D (6 bases). Trimming stripped 6 bases from V and 6 bases from J, with 14 bases between. This CDR3 spans 13 amino acids. In germline, CDR1 is PRHDT, CDR2 FYEKMQ (reference sequence). The CDR3 sequence: CASSYGTFAEAFF. CDR3 in DNA: TGTGCCAGCAGTTACGGGACATTCGCTGAAGCTTTCTTT.

In its sample, this clone was seen once. V and J are TRBV28 and TRBJ1-1, with no clear D. The CDR3 is 14 amino acids. Germline lookup yields CDR1 MDHEN and CDR2 SYDVKM. Trimming took 7 bases from V and 2 from J, leaving 14 bases between them. The CDR3 DNA reads as TGTGCCAGCACCTCCCCGCAGTTCAACACTGAAGCTTTCTTT. Residues: CASTSPQFNTEAFF.

V and J are TRBV6-5 and TRBJ2-1; weak D call: TRBD2 (6 bases). The CDR3 runs to 16 residues. The germline V gene has CDR1 MNHEY and CDR2 SVGAGI. The V and J ends lost 2 bases and 6 bases respectively, with 17 bases between them. CDR3 loop: CASSYPSGGMINEQFF. As DNA, the CDR3 is TGTGCCAGCAGTTACCCCTCAGGCGGGATGATCAATGAGCAGTTCTTC.